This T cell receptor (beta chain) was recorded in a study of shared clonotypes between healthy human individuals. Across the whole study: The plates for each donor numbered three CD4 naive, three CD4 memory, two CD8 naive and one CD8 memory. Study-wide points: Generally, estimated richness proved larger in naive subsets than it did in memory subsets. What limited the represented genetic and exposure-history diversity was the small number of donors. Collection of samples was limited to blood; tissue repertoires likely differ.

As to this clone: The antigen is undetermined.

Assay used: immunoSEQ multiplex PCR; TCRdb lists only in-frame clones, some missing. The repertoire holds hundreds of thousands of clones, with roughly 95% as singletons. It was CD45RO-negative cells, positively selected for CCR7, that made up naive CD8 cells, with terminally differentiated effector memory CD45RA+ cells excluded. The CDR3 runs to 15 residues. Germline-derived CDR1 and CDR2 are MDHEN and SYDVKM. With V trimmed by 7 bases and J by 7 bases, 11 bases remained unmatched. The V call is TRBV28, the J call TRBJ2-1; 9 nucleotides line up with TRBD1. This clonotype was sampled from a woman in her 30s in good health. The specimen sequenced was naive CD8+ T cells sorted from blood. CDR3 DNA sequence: TGTGCCAGCACCTTAAAAGACGACAGGGGGAATGAGCAGTTCTTC. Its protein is CASTLKDDRGNEQFF.